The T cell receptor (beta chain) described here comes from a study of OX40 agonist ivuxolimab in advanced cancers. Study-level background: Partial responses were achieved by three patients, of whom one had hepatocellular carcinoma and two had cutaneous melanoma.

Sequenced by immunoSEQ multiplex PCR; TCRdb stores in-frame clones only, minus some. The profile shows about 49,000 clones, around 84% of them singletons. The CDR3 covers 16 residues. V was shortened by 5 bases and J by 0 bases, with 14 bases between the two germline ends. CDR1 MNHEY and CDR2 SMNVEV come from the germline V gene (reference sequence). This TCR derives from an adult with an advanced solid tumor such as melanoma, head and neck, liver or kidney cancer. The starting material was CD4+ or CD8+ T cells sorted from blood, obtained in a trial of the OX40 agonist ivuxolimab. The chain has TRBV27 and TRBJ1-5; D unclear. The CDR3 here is CASSTWHGYSNQPQHF. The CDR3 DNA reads TGTGCCAGCAGTACGTGGCATGGGTATAGCAATCAGCCCCAGCATTTT.